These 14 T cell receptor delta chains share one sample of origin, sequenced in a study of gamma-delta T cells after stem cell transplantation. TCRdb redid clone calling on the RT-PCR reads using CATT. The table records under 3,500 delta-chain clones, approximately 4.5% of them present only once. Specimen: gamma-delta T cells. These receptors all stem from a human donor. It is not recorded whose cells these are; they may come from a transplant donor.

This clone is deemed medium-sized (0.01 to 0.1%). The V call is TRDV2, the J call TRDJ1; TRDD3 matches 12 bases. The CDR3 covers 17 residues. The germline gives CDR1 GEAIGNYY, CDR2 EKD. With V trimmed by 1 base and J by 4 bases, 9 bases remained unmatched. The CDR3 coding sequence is TGTGCCTGTGACACAATGGAGCTGGGGGATACGATCGATAAACTCATCTTT. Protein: CACDTMELGDTIDKLIF.

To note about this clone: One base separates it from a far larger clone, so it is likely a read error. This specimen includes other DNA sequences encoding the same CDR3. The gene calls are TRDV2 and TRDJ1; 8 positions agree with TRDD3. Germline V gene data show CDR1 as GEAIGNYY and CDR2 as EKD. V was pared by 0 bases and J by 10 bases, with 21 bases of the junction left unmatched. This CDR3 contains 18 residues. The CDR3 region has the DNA TGTGCCTGTGACACCGTTGGCAGGGTGGGGGATCCCCGTAGAGGACTCATCTTT. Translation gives CACDTVGRVGDPRRGLIF.

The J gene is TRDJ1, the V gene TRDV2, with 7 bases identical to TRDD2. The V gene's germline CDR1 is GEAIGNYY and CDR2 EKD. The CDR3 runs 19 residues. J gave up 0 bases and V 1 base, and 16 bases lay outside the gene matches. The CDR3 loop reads CACDTSYGLLLANTDKLIF. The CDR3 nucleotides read TGTGCCTGTGACACTTCCTACGGCCTACTGCTGGCAAACACCGATAAACTCATCTTT.

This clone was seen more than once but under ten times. DNA of the CDR3: TGTGCCTGTGTCCAACTGGGGGATACCTCTCCCGATAAACTCATCTTT. Protein: CACVQLGDTSPDKLIF. The chain employs TRDV2 and TRDJ1; 12 bases line up with TRDD3. The germline CDR1 and CDR2 sequences are GEAIGNYY and EKD. V was pared by 5 bases and J by 3 bases, with 9 bases of the junction left unmatched. This CDR3 contains 16 residues.

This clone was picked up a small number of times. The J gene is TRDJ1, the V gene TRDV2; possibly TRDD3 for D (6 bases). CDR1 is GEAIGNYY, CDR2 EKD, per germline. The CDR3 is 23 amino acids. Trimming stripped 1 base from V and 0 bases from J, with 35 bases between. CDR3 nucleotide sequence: TGTGCCTGTGACACTATGTCGTCTGGGGACGGTCGGGTGGGGGTACAGTACACCGATAAACTCATCTTT. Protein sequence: CACDTMSSGDGRVGVQYTDKLIF.

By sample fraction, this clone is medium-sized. CDR3: CACHLLGGHTDKLIF. CDR3 nucleotides: TGTGCCTGCCATTTACTGGGGGGACACACCGATAAACTCATCTTT. The rearrangement uses TRDV2 and TRDJ1, with TRDD3 matching over 8 bases. The CDR3 has 15 residues. The V segment lost 7 bases and the J segment 0 bases; nucleotides outside the gene matches: 9. Per germline, CDR1 GEAIGNYY and CDR2 EKD.

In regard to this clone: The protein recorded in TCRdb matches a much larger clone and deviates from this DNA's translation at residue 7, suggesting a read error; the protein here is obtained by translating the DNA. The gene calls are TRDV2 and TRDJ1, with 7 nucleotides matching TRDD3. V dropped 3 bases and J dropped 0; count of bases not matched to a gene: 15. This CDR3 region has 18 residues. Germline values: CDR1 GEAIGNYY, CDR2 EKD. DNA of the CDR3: TGTGCCTGTGACCCACTGAGGGATACCCTCCCACACACCGATAAACTCATCTTT. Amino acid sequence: CACDPLRDTLPHTDKLIF.

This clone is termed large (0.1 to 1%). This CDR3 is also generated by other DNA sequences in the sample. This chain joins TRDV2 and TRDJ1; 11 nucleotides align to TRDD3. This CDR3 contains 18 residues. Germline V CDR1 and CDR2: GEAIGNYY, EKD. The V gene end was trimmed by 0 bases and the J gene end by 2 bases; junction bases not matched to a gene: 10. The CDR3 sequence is CACDTVGLGDTSTDKLIF. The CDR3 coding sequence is TGTGCCTGTGACACCGTAGGGCTGGGGGATACTTCGACCGATAAACTCATCTTT.

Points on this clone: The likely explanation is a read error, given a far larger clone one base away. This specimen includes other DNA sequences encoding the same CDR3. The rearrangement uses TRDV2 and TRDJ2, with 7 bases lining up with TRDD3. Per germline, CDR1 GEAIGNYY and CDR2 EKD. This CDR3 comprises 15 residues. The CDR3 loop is CACDTLGATSAQLFF. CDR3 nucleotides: TGTGCCTGCGACACCCTGGGGGCGACCTCAGCACAACTCTTCTTT.

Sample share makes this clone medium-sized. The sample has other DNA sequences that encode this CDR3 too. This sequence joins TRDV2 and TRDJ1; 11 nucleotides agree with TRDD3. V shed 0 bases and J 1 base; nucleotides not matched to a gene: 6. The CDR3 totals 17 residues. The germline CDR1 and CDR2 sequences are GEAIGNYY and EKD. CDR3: CACDTVELGDSTDKLIF. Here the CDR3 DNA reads TGTGCCTGTGACACCGTGGAACTGGGGGATAGCACCGATAAACTCATCTTT.

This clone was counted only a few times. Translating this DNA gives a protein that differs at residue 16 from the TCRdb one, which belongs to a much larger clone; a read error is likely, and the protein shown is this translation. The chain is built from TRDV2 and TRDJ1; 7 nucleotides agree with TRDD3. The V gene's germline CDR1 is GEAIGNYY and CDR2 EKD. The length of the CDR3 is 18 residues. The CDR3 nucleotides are TGTGCCTGTGACACTCTGATGACATGGACTGGGGACACCGATAAACCCATCTTT. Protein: CACDTLMTWTGDTDKPIF.

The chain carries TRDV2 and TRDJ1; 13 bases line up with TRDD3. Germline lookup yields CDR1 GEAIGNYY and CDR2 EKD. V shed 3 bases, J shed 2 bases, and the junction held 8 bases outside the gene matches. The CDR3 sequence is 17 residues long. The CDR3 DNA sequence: TGTGCCTGTGACGGGTTACTGGGGGATACGAGGACCGATAAACTCATCTTT. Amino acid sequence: CACDGLLGDTRTDKLIF.

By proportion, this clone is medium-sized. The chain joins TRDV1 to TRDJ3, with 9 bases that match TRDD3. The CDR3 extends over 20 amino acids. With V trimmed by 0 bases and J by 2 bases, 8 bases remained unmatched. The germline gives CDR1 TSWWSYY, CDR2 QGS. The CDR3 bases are TGTGCTCTTGGGGAACTGTGGGGGGATACTAGCCCCTGGGACACCCGACAGATGTTTTTC. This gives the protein CALGELWGDTSPWDTRQMFF.

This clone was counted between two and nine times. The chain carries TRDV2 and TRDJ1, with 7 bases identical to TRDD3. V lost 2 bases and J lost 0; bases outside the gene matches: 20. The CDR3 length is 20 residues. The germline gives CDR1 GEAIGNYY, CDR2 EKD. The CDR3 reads CACDKISTGARPSYTDKLIF. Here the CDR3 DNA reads TGTGCCTGTGACAAAATCAGTACTGGGGCCCGGCCCTCGTACACCGATAAACTCATCTTT.